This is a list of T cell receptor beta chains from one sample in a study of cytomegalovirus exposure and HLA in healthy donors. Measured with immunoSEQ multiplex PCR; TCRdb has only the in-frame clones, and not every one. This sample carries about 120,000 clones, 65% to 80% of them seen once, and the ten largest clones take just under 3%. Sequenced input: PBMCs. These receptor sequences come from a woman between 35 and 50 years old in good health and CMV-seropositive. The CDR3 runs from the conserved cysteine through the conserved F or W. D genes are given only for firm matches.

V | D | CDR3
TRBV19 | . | CASTNRRQSNEQFF
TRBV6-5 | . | CASSSQGYQETQYF
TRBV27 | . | CASRNPRLVHEQFF
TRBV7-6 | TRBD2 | CASSLAISSGSSYEQYF
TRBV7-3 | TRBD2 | CASSPSGAPDTQYF
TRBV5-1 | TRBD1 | CASSPTGYGNEQYF
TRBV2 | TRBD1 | CASRAGTGNGYEQYF
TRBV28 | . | CASSLWSEPQHF
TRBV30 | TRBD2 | CAWQLAGGTTEQYF
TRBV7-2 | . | CASSLVGGGVEEKLFF
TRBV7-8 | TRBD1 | CASRAGQGVTEAFF
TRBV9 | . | CASSVGRETDTQYF
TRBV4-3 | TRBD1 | CASSLSTGGGEKLFF
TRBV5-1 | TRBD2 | CASSRTGTSGRAQHNEQFF
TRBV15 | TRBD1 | CATSHGDRGALQPQHF
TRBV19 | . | CASSIDTQETQYF
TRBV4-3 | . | CASSQGGVKLFF
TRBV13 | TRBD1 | CASSPRDSNTYEQYF
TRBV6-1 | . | CASSGGLRGGDQYF
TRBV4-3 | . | CASSQDSTDTQYF
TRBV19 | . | CASSLAPSGYEQYF
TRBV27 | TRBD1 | CASSITGGREQYF